A selection of T cell receptor beta chains follows, all from one sample in a study of T cell responses to AZD1222 COVID-19 vaccine. This table comes from immunoSEQ multiplex PCR, and its TCRdb copy is limited to in-frame clones, with some not included. The table shows some 110,000 clones, with roughly 87% occurring only once. This material consisted of peripheral blood, taken 28 days after the second AZD1222 dose. Receptors were obtained from an adult who received the AZD1222 COVID-19 vaccine. Both conserved end residues are part of each CDR3. A D gene is named only where the DNA matches it firmly. Clone sizes are given selectively: once, few, many, or a class where the clone is expanded.

CDR3nt: TGTGCCAGCAGCGAAGGGACTAGCGGTTACAATGAGCAGTTCTTC
CDR3aa: CASSEGTSGYNEQFF
abundance: -
j_gene: TRBJ2-1
v_gene: TRBV11-1
d_gene: TRBD2

CDR3nt: TGTGCCAGCAGCCCCTGGGACATCGACGAGCAGTACTTC
CDR3aa: CASSPWDIDEQYF
abundance: -
j_gene: TRBJ2-7
v_gene: TRBV9
d_gene: -

CDR3nt: TGCGCCAGCAGCTTAATTGGGAACACTGAAGCTTTCTTT
CDR3aa: CASSLIGNTEAFF
abundance: -
j_gene: TRBJ1-1
v_gene: TRBV5-1
d_gene: -

CDR3nt: TGTGCCAGTAGTCCACCGCGAAGAGACAATCAGCCCCAGCATTTT
CDR3aa: CASSPPRRDNQPQHF
abundance: few
j_gene: TRBJ1-5
v_gene: TRBV19
d_gene: -

CDR3nt: TGTGCCAGCTCACCTCAGGGGAAGGGTGAAAAACTGTTTTTT
CDR3aa: CASSPQGKGEKLFF
abundance: -
j_gene: TRBJ1-4
v_gene: TRBV18
d_gene: -

CDR3nt: TGTGCCTGGACCCCCGCTGTTCCAGGTGAGCAGTTCTTC
CDR3aa: CAWTPAVPGEQFF
abundance: -
j_gene: TRBJ2-1
v_gene: TRBV30
d_gene: -

CDR3nt: TGTGCCAGCAGCTTAACGGGTCCCAGCTTGAGCACCTACGAGCAGTACTTC
CDR3aa: CASSLTGPSLSTYEQYF
abundance: -
j_gene: TRBJ2-7
v_gene: TRBV7-3
d_gene: -

CDR3nt: TGTGCCAGCAGCTTAGGAGCTCTGGGCACCGGGGAGCTGTTTTTT
CDR3aa: CASSLGALGTGELFF
abundance: -
j_gene: TRBJ2-2
v_gene: TRBV7-2
d_gene: -

CDR3nt: TGTGCCAGCAGCCGCCAGAGGACGTACGAGCAGTACTTC
CDR3aa: CASSRQRTYEQYF
abundance: -
j_gene: TRBJ2-7
v_gene: TRBV7-8
d_gene: -

CDR3nt: TGTGCCAGCTCACCGACTAGTACCCCCATTCAGTACTTC
CDR3aa: CASSPTSTPIQYF
abundance: -
j_gene: TRBJ2-4
v_gene: TRBV18
d_gene: -

CDR3nt: TGTGCCAGCAGTTACTCTAGGGGGCTAACAGATACGCAGTATTTT
CDR3aa: CASSYSRGLTDTQYF
abundance: -
j_gene: TRBJ2-3
v_gene: TRBV6-5
d_gene: TRBD1

CDR3nt: TGTGCCAGCAGTAGGACTCTCTACGAGCAGTACTTC
CDR3aa: CASSRTLYEQYF
abundance: once
j_gene: TRBJ2-7
v_gene: TRBV12-3/TRBV12-4
d_gene: -

CDR3nt: TGTGCCAGCAGTTTAGCCATGAACACCGGGGAGCTGTTTTTT
CDR3aa: CASSLAMNTGELFF
abundance: -
j_gene: TRBJ2-2
v_gene: TRBV28
d_gene: -

CDR3nt: TGTGCCAGCAGTTACTCTCGGGGGAGCAGGGATACGCAGTATTTT
CDR3aa: CASSYSRGSRDTQYF
abundance: -
j_gene: TRBJ2-3
v_gene: TRBV6-5
d_gene: -

CDR3nt: TGTGCCAGCAGTGCTACAGGGGATGGCTACACCTTC
CDR3aa: CASSATGDGYTF
abundance: -
j_gene: TRBJ1-2
v_gene: TRBV28
d_gene: TRBD1

CDR3nt: TGTGCCAGCAGTTTGTTATACAATGAGCAGTTCTTC
CDR3aa: CASSLLYNEQFF
abundance: -
j_gene: TRBJ2-1
v_gene: TRBV28
d_gene: -

CDR3nt: TGTGCCAGCAGTACTAGCGCGGCCCTGGGCGAGCAGTACTTC
CDR3aa: CASSTSAALGEQYF
abundance: -
j_gene: TRBJ2-7
v_gene: TRBV7-2
d_gene: TRBD2

CDR3nt: TGTGCCACCCGATCTAGCGGGACATCCCACAATGAGCAGTTCTTC
CDR3aa: CATRSSGTSHNEQFF
abundance: -
j_gene: TRBJ2-1
v_gene: TRBV6-5
d_gene: TRBD2

CDR3nt: TGTGCCAGTAGTCCACGGACTAGCGGGAACGAAAACAAAAACATTCAGTACTTC
CDR3aa: CASSPRTSGNENKNIQYF
abundance: -
j_gene: TRBJ2-4
v_gene: TRBV19
d_gene: TRBD2

CDR3nt: TGTGCCAGCCGCCTCGGGACAGCGTACGAGCAGTACTTC
CDR3aa: CASRLGTAYEQYF
abundance: -
j_gene: TRBJ2-7
v_gene: TRBV27
d_gene: TRBD1

CDR3nt: TGTGCCAGCAGTGAAGCCGGGGGCCCAAGGCGGTTCTTC
CDR3aa: CASSEAGGPRRFF
abundance: -
j_gene: TRBJ2-1
v_gene: TRBV2
d_gene: -

CDR3nt: TGTGCCAGCAGCTTACCCACCTCTAGCGGAAACACCGGGGAGCTGTTTTTT
CDR3aa: CASSLPTSSGNTGELFF
abundance: -
j_gene: TRBJ2-2
v_gene: TRBV7-3
d_gene: TRBD2

CDR3nt: TGTGCCAGCAGCTCCGGACTATGGGACATTCAGTACTTC
CDR3aa: CASSSGLWDIQYF
abundance: -
j_gene: TRBJ2-4
v_gene: TRBV7-3
d_gene: -

CDR3nt: TGTGCCAGCAGTTCTTCCGGGACAGGGAGGGTTGGCTACACCTTC
CDR3aa: CASSSSGTGRVGYTF
abundance: -
j_gene: TRBJ1-2
v_gene: TRBV27
d_gene: TRBD1

CDR3nt: TGCAGCACTGGGCTGGGCGTCACTGAAGCTTTCTTT
CDR3aa: CSTGLGVTEAFF
abundance: once
j_gene: TRBJ1-1
v_gene: TRBV29-1
d_gene: -

CDR3nt: TGTGCCAGCAGCTCAGGACAGGGACGCTCCTACAATGAGCAGTTCTTC
CDR3aa: CASSSGQGRSYNEQFF
abundance: -
j_gene: TRBJ2-1
v_gene: TRBV11-2
d_gene: TRBD1

CDR3nt: TGTGCCAGCAGCCAAGCTGGGTTATCTTCACCCCTCCACTTT
CDR3aa: CASSQAGLSSPLHF
abundance: once
j_gene: TRBJ1-6
v_gene: TRBV14
d_gene: -

CDR3nt: TGTGCCATAAATGATATCGGACCCCATGAAGCTTTCTTT
CDR3aa: CAINDIGPHEAFF
abundance: -
j_gene: TRBJ1-1
v_gene: TRBV10-3
d_gene: -

CDR3nt: TGTGCCAGCAGTGAGTTTCGAACGCAAGCTTTCTTT
CDR3aa: CASSEFRTQAFF
abundance: once
j_gene: TRBJ1-1
v_gene: TRBV2
d_gene: -

CDR3nt: TGTGCCAGCAGCCGTTCCGACCCCACAGATACGCAGTATTTT
CDR3aa: CASSRSDPTDTQYF
abundance: -
j_gene: TRBJ2-3
v_gene: TRBV7-9
d_gene: -

CDR3nt: TGCGCCAGCAGCTTGGACGATGTTACAGATACGCAGTATTTT
CDR3aa: CASSLDDVTDTQYF
abundance: many
j_gene: TRBJ2-3
v_gene: TRBV5-1
d_gene: -

CDR3nt: TGCGCCAGCTTTGACAGGGGGGGAGAAGAGACCCAGTACTTC
CDR3aa: CASFDRGGEETQYF
abundance: -
j_gene: TRBJ2-5
v_gene: TRBV5-1
d_gene: TRBD1

CDR3nt: TGTGCCAGCAGCTTAGGGCCATTTGGATCGCAGTATTTT
CDR3aa: CASSLGPFGSQYF
abundance: -
j_gene: TRBJ2-3
v_gene: TRBV7-2
d_gene: -

CDR3nt: TGTGCCAGCTCGGCCGTCAGGGGCCCCTACGAGCAGTACTTC
CDR3aa: CASSAVRGPYEQYF
abundance: -
j_gene: TRBJ2-7
v_gene: TRBV18
d_gene: -

CDR3nt: TGTGCCAGCAGCTGGAGCGGGACGGCCTACGAGCAGTACTTC
CDR3aa: CASSWSGTAYEQYF
abundance: -
j_gene: TRBJ2-7
v_gene: TRBV11-1
d_gene: TRBD2

CDR3nt: TGTGCCAGCAGCTTGGCGGAGAGTGAAAAACTGTTTTTT
CDR3aa: CASSLAESEKLFF
abundance: -
j_gene: TRBJ1-4
v_gene: TRBV5-5
d_gene: -

CDR3nt: TGTGCCTGGAGTCGGGGCCTTAACACCGGGGAGCTGTTTTTT
CDR3aa: CAWSRGLNTGELFF
abundance: -
j_gene: TRBJ2-2
v_gene: TRBV30
d_gene: -

CDR3nt: TGTGCCAGCAGCCAATTGGACAGGGGCAATGCAGATACGCAGTATTTT
CDR3aa: CASSQLDRGNADTQYF
abundance: -
j_gene: TRBJ2-3
v_gene: TRBV4-2
d_gene: TRBD1

CDR3nt: TGTGCCAGCAGTTTAGGAGGGACAGGGGGCTCCCGTCGGGGCTACACCTTC
CDR3aa: CASSLGGTGGSRRGYTF
abundance: -
j_gene: TRBJ1-2
v_gene: TRBV28
d_gene: TRBD1

CDR3nt: TGTGCCAGCAGTCGGGACAACGTAGCCGGGGAGCTGTTTTTT
CDR3aa: CASSRDNVAGELFF
abundance: -
j_gene: TRBJ2-2
v_gene: TRBV6-2/TRBV6-3
d_gene: -

CDR3nt: TGTGCCAGCGAGGAAGGGGGAGACCCCTTTCGAAGGAAGTACTTC
CDR3aa: CASEEGGDPFRRKYF
abundance: few
j_gene: TRBJ2-7
v_gene: TRBV28
d_gene: -

CDR3nt: TGTGCCAGCTTTCGTGCCGGGACAGGTGCCTACGAGCAGTACTTC
CDR3aa: CASFRAGTGAYEQYF
abundance: -
j_gene: TRBJ2-7
v_gene: TRBV28
d_gene: TRBD1